This is a list of T cell receptor beta chains from one sample in a study of regulatory T cells in long-lasting Graves disease. TCRdb passed the multiplex PCR reads through MiXCR, listing each CDR3 protein once. This table has 380,000 or so distinct CDR3 sequences, roughly 16% appearing once. A further study also used this sample, focusing on T cells in Graves' hyperthyroidism and ophthalmopathy.

Sequenced here: peripheral blood mononuclear cells (PBMCs), sampled at new diagnosis, from a patient treated with antithyroid drugs. The receptors originated from a woman aged 18-29 years with Graves disease. The CDR3 runs from the conserved cysteine through the conserved F or W. A clone size is listed for some rows: how often the clone was seen (once, few, many), or a class if it is expanded.

v_gene: TRBV2
abundance: -
j_gene: -
CDR3aa: CASSLSGTGGDTQYF

v_gene: TRBV20-1
abundance: -
j_gene: TRBJ2-3
CDR3aa: CSAISLAGATDTQYF

v_gene: TRBV29-1
abundance: -
j_gene: TRBJ1-2
CDR3aa: CSVEIAGGDGYTF

v_gene: TRBV27
abundance: many
j_gene: TRBJ2-3
CDR3aa: CASSLFGVTDTQYF

v_gene: TRBV29-1
abundance: many
j_gene: TRBJ2-1
CDR3aa: CSVEIRQGLEQFF

v_gene: TRBV3-1
abundance: many
j_gene: TRBJ2-5
CDR3aa: CASSPSGTTLQETQYF

v_gene: TRBV6-1
abundance: -
j_gene: TRBJ2-2
CDR3aa: CASSDPNTGELFF

v_gene: TRBV27
abundance: -
j_gene: TRBJ2-1
CDR3aa: CASSLSYNDQFF

v_gene: TRBV20-1
abundance: few
j_gene: TRBJ1-6
CDR3aa: CSASQGNSPLHF

v_gene: TRBV28
abundance: many
j_gene: TRBJ2-5
CDR3aa: CASSRGRGQETQYF